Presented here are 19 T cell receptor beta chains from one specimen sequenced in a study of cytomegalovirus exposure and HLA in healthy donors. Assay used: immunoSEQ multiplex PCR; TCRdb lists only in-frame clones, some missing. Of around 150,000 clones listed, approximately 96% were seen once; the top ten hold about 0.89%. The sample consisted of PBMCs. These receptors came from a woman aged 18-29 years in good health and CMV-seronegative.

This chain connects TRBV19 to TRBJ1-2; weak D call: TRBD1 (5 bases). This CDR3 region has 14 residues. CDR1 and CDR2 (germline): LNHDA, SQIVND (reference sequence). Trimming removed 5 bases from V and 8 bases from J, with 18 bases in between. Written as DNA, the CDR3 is TGTGCCAGTAGTCTAAACCAGGGATACGGCGGCTACACCTTC. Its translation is CASSLNQGYGGYTF.

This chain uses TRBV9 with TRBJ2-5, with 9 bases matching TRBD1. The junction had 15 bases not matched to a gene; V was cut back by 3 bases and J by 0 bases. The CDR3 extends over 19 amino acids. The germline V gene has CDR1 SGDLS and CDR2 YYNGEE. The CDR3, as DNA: TGTGCCAGCAGCGCTTCGGGGACAGGGAAGGGAGGGTACCAAGAGACCCAGTACTTC. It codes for CASSASGTGKGGYQETQYF.

The chain's CDR3 is CASSGNLAGGYTGELFF. DNA of the CDR3: TGTGCCAGCAGCGGGAACCTAGCGGGGGGCTACACCGGGGAGCTGTTTTTT. V gene TRBV4-2 combines with J gene TRBJ2-2, with 11 bases fitting TRBD2. Germline CDR1 is LGHNA and CDR2 is YNFKEQ. J gave up 3 bases and V 5 bases, and 8 bases lay outside the gene matches. The CDR3 has 17 amino acids.

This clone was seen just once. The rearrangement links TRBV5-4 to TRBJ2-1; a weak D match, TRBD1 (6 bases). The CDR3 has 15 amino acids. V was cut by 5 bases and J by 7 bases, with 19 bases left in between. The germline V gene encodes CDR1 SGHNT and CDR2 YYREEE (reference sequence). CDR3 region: CASSSRSGDFNEQFF. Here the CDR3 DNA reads TGTGCCAGCAGTTCCCGGTCAGGGGATTTTAATGAGCAGTTCTTC.

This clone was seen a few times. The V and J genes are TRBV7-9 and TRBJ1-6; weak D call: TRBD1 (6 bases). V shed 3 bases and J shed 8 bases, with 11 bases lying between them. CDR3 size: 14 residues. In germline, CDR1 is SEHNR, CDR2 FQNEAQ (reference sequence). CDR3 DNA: TGTGCCAGCAGCTTGAGGGGGATAGATTCACCCCTCCACTTT. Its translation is CASSLRGIDSPLHF.

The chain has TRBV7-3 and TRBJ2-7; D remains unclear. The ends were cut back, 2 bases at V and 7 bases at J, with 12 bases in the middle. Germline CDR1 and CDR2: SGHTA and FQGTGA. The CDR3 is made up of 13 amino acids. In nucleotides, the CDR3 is TGTGCCAGCAGCTTAGCGGCCACTTATGAGCAGTACTTC. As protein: CASSLAATYEQYF.

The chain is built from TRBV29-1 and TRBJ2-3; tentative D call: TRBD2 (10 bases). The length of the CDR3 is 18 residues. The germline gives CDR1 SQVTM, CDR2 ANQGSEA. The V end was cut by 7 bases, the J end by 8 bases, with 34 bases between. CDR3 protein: CSAYPGQGGSSGGPTQYF. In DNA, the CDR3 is TGCAGCGCTTATCCGGGACAGGGTGGATCTAGCGGGGGACCTACGCAGTATTTT.

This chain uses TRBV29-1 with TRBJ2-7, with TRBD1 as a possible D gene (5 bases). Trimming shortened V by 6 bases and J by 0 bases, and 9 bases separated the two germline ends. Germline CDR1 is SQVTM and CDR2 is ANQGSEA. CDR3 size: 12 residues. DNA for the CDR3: TGCAGCGTCCGGACAAACTCCTACGAGCAGTACTTC. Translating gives CSVRTNSYEQYF.

The CDR3 DNA reads as TGTGCCAGCAGCGTAGGTCTGGGGGGCTCCTACAATGAGCAGTTCTTC. As protein: CASSVGLGGSYNEQFF. V is TRBV9 and J is TRBJ2-1; a possible D gene is TRBD2 (6 bases). V was trimmed by 0 bases and J by 0 bases, leaving 10 bases between them. The CDR3 sequence is 16 residues long. Germline V gene sequence: CDR1 SGDLS, CDR2 YYNGEE.

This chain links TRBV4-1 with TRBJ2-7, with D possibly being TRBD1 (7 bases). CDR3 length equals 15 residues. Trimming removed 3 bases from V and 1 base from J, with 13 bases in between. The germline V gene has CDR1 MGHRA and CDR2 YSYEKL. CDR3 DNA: TGCGCCAGCAGCCAGAAGGGGGCGGGGTCCTACGAGCAGTACTTC. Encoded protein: CASSQKGAGSYEQYF.

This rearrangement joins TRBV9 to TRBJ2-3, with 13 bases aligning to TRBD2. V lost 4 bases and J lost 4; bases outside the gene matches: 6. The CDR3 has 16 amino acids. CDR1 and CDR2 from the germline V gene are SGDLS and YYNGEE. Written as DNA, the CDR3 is TGTGCCAGCAGCAAACGACTAGCGGGGGGTGCAGATACGCAGTATTTT. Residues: CASSKRLAGGADTQYF.

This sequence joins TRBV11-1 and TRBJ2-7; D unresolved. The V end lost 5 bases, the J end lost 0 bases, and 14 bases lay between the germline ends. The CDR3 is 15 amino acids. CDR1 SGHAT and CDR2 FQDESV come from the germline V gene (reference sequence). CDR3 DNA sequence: TGTGCCAGCAGCCCAACACCAGGAAGCTCCTACGAGCAGTACTTC. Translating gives CASSPTPGSSYEQYF.

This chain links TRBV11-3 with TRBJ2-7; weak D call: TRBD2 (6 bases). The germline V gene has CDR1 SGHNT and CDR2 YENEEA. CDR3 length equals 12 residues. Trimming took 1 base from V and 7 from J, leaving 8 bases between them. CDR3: CASSLGRGEQYF. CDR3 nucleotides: TGTGCCAGCAGCTTAGGTCGGGGGGAGCAGTACTTC.

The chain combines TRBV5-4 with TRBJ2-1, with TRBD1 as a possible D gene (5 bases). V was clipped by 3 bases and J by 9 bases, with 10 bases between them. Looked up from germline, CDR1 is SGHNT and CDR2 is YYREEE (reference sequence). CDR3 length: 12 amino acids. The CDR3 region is CASSSGFTEQFF. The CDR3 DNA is TGTGCCAGCAGCTCAGGGTTTACTGAGCAGTTCTTC.

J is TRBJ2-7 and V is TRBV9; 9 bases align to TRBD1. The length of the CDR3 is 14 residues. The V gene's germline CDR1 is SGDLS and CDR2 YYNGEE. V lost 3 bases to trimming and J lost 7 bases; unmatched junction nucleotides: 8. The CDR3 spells CASSGGTGPREQYF. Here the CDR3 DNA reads TGTGCCAGCAGCGGGGGGACAGGGCCAAGGGAGCAGTACTTC.

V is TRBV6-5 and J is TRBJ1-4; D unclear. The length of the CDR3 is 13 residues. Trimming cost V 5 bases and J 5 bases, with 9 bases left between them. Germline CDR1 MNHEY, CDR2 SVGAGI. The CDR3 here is CASSEIQNEKLFF. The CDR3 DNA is TGTGCCAGCAGTGAAATACAAAATGAAAAACTGTTTTTT.

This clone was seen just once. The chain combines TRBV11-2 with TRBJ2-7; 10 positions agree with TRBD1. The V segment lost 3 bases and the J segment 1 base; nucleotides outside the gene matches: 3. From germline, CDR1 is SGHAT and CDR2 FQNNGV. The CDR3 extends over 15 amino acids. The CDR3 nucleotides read TGTGCCAGCAGCTTCCGGGACAGGGGTTCCTACGAGCAGTACTTC. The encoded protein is CASSFRDRGSYEQYF.

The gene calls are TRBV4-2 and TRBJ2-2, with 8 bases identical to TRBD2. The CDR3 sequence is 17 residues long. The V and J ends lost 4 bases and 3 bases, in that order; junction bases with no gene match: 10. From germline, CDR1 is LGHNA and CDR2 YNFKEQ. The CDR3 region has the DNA TGTGCCAGCAGCCTGAAATCGGGGGGGGATGACACCGGGGAGCTGTTTTTT. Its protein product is CASSLKSGGDDTGELFF.

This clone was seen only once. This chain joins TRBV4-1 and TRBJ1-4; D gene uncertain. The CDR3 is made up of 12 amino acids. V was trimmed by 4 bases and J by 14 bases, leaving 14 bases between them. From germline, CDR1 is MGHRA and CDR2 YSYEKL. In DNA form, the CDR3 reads TGCGCCAGCAGCCCGGGAACCATTCAGCTGTTTTTT. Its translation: CASSPGTIQLFF.